A selection of T cell receptor beta chains follows, all from one sample in a study of blood T cells in healthy people across ages. MiXCR was run by TCRdb on the 5' RACE reads, yielding one entry per CDR3 protein. The sample has some 760,000 distinct CDR3 sequences; about 25% are singletons. Separately, the same data were catalogued under a study of T cells of mothers and their children.

The sequenced sample consisted of blood. The receptors originated from a boy younger than 18 in good health. Both conserved end residues are part of each CDR3. Fields, in order: V gene, CDR3 length, J gene, CDR3 protein.

>TRBV5-1|15|TRBJ2-5
CASSLSGGPGNEQLF
>TRBV20-1|13|TRBJ2-7
CSASQREGNEQYF
>TRBV2|14|TRBJ2-3
CASSVRGSADTQYF
>TRBV9|14|TRBJ2-7
CASSEGLALHEQYF
>TRBV7-2|15|TRBJ2-3
CASSLAQTRTDTQYF
>TRBV28|13|TRBJ2-7
CASSFVAYYEQYF
>TRBV28|16|TRBJ1-2
CASSLSPGLLSGGYTF
>TRBV6-6|13|TRBJ1-2
CASSWDRVNGYTF
>TRBV28|13|TRBJ2-7
CASSLRGSNEQYF
>TRBV25-1|16|TRBJ1-6
CASSAPGQGSSTPLHF
>TRBV6-2/TRBV6-3|13|.
CASSLSINREQYF
>TRBV29-1|13|TRBJ2-3
CSVAGRAQDTQYF
>TRBV12-3/TRBV12-4|15|.
CASTMGGSYRNEQFF
>TRBV27|14|TRBJ2-7
CASSLSSSYYEQYF
>TRBV20-1|15|TRBJ2-3
CSASERDHRTDTQYF
>TRBV28|18|TRBJ2-1
CASLPRGGVQSSYNEQFF
>TRBV3-1|16|TRBJ2-7
CASSQDPIQGRGEQYF
>TRBV7-3|14|TRBJ2-3
CASKRGGSTDTQYF
>TRBV18|16|.
CASSPPGTGTYNEQFF
>TRBV21-1|15|.
CASSKGPGGFETQYF
>TRBV7-3|18|TRBJ1-2
CASSLWPGQQVEPYGYTF
>TRBV18|13|TRBJ1-2
CASSPRSSAGYTF
>TRBV28|12|TRBJ2-7
CASKLVGYEQYF
>TRBV27|15|TRBJ2-7
CASSLRQVTAYEQYF
>TRBV5-6|14|TRBJ2-5
CASSLVQSLETQYF
>TRBV6-1|17|TRBJ2-4
CASSEASGRLGGDIQYF
>TRBV19|15|TRBJ2-1
CASSMGLAGVNEQFF
>TRBV7-8|19|TRBJ1-2
CASSFSGPTGYRAGYGYTF
>TRBV7-8|14|TRBJ2-7
CASSLLTGNYEQYF
>TRBV5-1|16|TRBJ2-1
CASSLAQAGVNNEQFF
>TRBV7-8|15|TRBJ2-3
CASSLVAQVTDTQYF
>TRBV28|16|TRBJ1-6
CASSPPGRGRGSPLHF
>TRBV7-9|13|TRBJ1-2
CASSDGPSYGYTF
>TRBV4-2|15|TRBJ1-5
CASSQIGQSDQPQHF
>TRBV11-2|14|TRBJ1-4
CASSLIGIGEKLFF
>TRBV7-9|15|TRBJ1-2
CASSFEDRPNYGYTF
>TRBV14|16|TRBJ2-5
CASSQVAGGGQETQYF
>TRBV11-2|16|TRBJ2-7
CASSLDRDLSGLVQYF
>TRBV11-2|11|TRBJ2-1
CASSLDRVQFF
>TRBV15|15|TRBJ2-7
CAASRGLAGEYEQYF
>TRBV4-2|16|TRBJ2-7
CASSQGYLAGLYEQYF
>TRBV5-1|14|TRBJ2-3
CASSYGTGYDTQYF
>TRBV20-1|15|TRBJ2-1
CSAPKGLAGNNEQFF
>TRBV25-1|16|TRBJ2-5
CASSESRSYSMETQYF
>TRBV6-1|17|TRBJ2-6
CASRSGTTYTGANVLTF
>TRBV10-3|13|TRBJ1-2
CATTQGSGYGYTF
>TRBV3-1|18|TRBJ2-5
CASSQDLFLAGAEETQYF
>TRBV20-1|14|TRBJ2-7
CSARPTGLIYEQYF
>TRBV7-9|16|TRBJ2-7
CASSLDPGGFSYEQYF
>TRBV24-1|15|TRBJ2-6
CATRQGLSGANVLTF
>TRBV12-3/TRBV12-4|13|TRBJ2-4
CASSPQSRYIQYF
>TRBV29-1|14|TRBJ1-2
CSVAAQGFVYGYTF
>TRBV7-9|15|TRBJ2-2
CASSLRRENSGELFF